The 14 T cell receptor beta chains below come from one sample, sequenced in a study of cytomegalovirus exposure and HLA in healthy donors. The PCR made use of 60 Vbeta and 13 Jbeta primers. Produced via immunoSEQ multiplex PCR; TCRdb's table is partial and in-frame only. The repertoire holds roughly 290,000 clones, with around 90% as singletons. The sample comprised PBMCs. These receptors were taken from a woman aged 18-35 years in good health and CMV-seronegative.

This sequence joins TRBV7-6 and TRBJ2-6; the D gene is possibly TRBD2 (6 bases). The V gene lost 5 bases and the J gene lost 3 bases, with 17 bases spanning the gap. Per germline, CDR1 SGHVS and CDR2 FNYEAQ. The CDR3 spans 17 residues. Here the CDR3 reads CASSLSPAGSGANVLTF. DNA for the CDR3: TGTGCCAGCAGCCTCTCCCCCGCGGGGAGTGGGGCCAACGTCCTGACTTTC.

The chain employs TRBV6-5 and TRBJ1-2; perhaps TRBD1 as D (6 bases). Germline CDR1 and CDR2: MNHEY and SVGAGI. This CDR3 is 14 amino acids long. The V gene lost 6 bases and the J gene lost 2 bases, with 13 bases spanning the gap. As DNA, the CDR3 is TGTGCCAGCAGAACCGACAGGTTGAACTATGGCTACACCTTC. This gives the protein CASRTDRLNYGYTF.

This chain connects TRBV27 to TRBJ2-7; D may be TRBD1 (6 bases). This CDR3 spans 13 amino acids. V was clipped by 3 bases and J by 2 bases, with 8 bases between them. Germline lookup yields CDR1 MNHEY and CDR2 SMNVEV (reference sequence). The CDR3 bases are TGTGCCAGCAGTTTTCACAGGGCCTACGAGCAGTACTTC. As protein: CASSFHRAYEQYF.

The genes are TRBV9 and TRBJ2-3, with 7 bases lining up with TRBD2. Unmatched junction bases numbered 16, after V lost 3 bases and J lost 0 bases. The CDR3 has 19 amino acids. CDR1 SGDLS and CDR2 YYNGEE come from the germline V gene. In DNA form, the CDR3 reads TGTGCCAGCAGCGCCCTCGGGCGGGGGTCTTCCTCTAGCACAGATACGCAGTATTTT. It is translated as CASSALGRGSSSSTDTQYF. Based on the CDR3 plus reference TRBV9 and TRBJ2-3, the full variable domain is DSGVTQTPKHLITATGQRVTLRCSPRSGDLSVYWYQQSLDQGLQFLIQYYNGEERAKGNILERFSAQQFPDLHSELNLSSLELGDSALYFCASSALGRGSSSSTDTQYFGPGTRLTVL.

The J gene is TRBJ1-2, the V gene TRBV19; a possible D gene is TRBD1 (6 bases). V gave up 4 bases and J gave up 3 bases, with 9 bases separating them. There are 13 residues in the CDR3. CDR1 is LNHDA, CDR2 SQIVND, per germline (reference sequence). The CDR3: CASSNWTDYGYTF. In DNA form, the CDR3 reads TGTGCCAGTAGTAATTGGACAGACTATGGCTACACCTTC.

The CDR3 DNA reads TGTGCCAGCAGTGTATCAGGGCCCACTGAAGCTTTCTTT. Translated: CASSVSGPTEAFF. The V gene is TRBV6-1, the J gene TRBJ1-1; the D gene is possibly TRBD1 (5 bases). V dropped 4 bases and J dropped 4 bases, with 10 bases sitting between them. The CDR3 runs to 13 residues. CDR1 and CDR2 from the germline V gene are MNHNS and SASEGT.

The chain employs TRBV18 and TRBJ1-1, with TRBD1 matching over 8 bases. Germline lookup yields CDR1 KGHSH and CDR2 LQKENI. Unmatched junction bases numbered 8, after V lost 3 bases and J lost 5 bases. The CDR3 sequence is 15 residues long. The DNA for the CDR3 is TGTGCCAGCTCACCCTCTCAGGGGGCTAATACTGAAGCTTTCTTT. As protein: CASSPSQGANTEAFF.

The rearrangement links TRBV11-3 to TRBJ2-1, with D possibly being TRBD2 (5 bases). The germline V and J ends were trimmed by 1 base and 9 bases, with 10 bases remaining between them. The CDR3 has 13 residues. CDR1 and CDR2 (germline): SGHNT, YENEEA. In DNA, the CDR3 is TGTGCCAGCAGCTTAGGGCTAAGCGGTGAGCAGTTCTTC. Residues: CASSLGLSGEQFF. The complete variable domain, with remaining parts taken from reference TRBV11-3 and TRBJ2-1, reads EAGVVQSPRYKIIEKKQPVAFWCNPISGHNTLYWYLQNLGQGPELLIRYENEEAVDDSQLPKDRFSAERLKGVDSTLKIQPAELGDSAVYLCASSLGLSGEQFFGPGTRLTVL.

This clone was detected a few times. The chain recombines TRBV10-3 with TRBJ1-1, with 7 bases lining up with TRBD1. Germline assignment: CDR1 ENHRY and CDR2 SYGVKD. J gave up 1 base and V 6 bases, and 5 bases lay outside the gene matches. CDR3 length: 14 residues. Here the CDR3 DNA reads TGTGCCATCAGCGACAGGGACTCGAACACTGAAGCTTTCTTT. Residues: CAISDRDSNTEAFF.

The chain is built from TRBV15 and TRBJ1-2; 10 nucleotides match TRBD1. From germline, CDR1 is LNHNV and CDR2 YYDKDF (reference sequence). Trimming took 2 bases from V and 4 from J; bases not matched to a gene: 13. The CDR3 sequence is 18 residues long. CDR3 loop: CATSRNWTGGINGYGYTF. The CDR3 nucleotides are TGTGCCACCAGCAGAAATTGGACAGGGGGAATTAACGGCTATGGCTACACCTTC.

This rearrangement joins TRBV5-1 to TRBJ1-2; TRBD1 matches 8 bases. Looked up from germline, CDR1 is SGHRS and CDR2 is YFSETQ. The V gene end was trimmed by 0 bases and the J gene end by 3 bases; junction bases not matched to a gene: 4. This CDR3 has 15 amino acids. CDR3 loop: CASSLGLGQDYGYTF. Written as DNA, the CDR3 is TGCGCCAGCAGCTTGGGGTTGGGACAGGACTATGGCTACACCTTC. Filled out from reference TRBV5-1 and TRBJ1-2, the complete variable domain reads KAGVTQTPRYLIKTRGQQVTLSCSPISGHRSVSWYQQTPGQGLQFLFEYFSETQRNKGNFPGRFSGRQFSNSRSEMNVSTLELGDSALYLCASSLGLGQDYGYTFGSGTRLTVV.

This clone was seen a single time. V and J are TRBV29-1 and TRBJ2-5, with 9 bases lining up with TRBD1. The length of the CDR3 is 12 residues. With V trimmed by 7 bases and J by 5 bases, 5 bases remained unmatched. Germline values: CDR1 SQVTM, CDR2 ANQGSEA. Here the CDR3 DNA reads TGCAGCGACGGACAGGGGAGGGAGACCCAGTACTTC. This gives the protein CSDGQGRETQYF. The whole variable domain, remainder taken from reference TRBV29-1 and TRBJ2-5, is SAVISQKPSRDICQRGTSLTIQCQVDSQVTMMFWYRQQPGQSLTLIATANQGSEATYESGFVIDKFPISRPNLTFSTLTVSNMSPEDSSIYLCSDGQGRETQYFGPGTRLLVL.

This clone was seen only once. CDR3 protein: CASTPRKASGGTDTQYF. Written as DNA, the CDR3 is TGTGCCAGTACCCCCCGGAAAGCTAGCGGGGGGACAGATACGCAGTATTTT. This chain uses TRBV19 with TRBJ2-3; TRBD2 agrees at 11 bases. This CDR3 has 17 residues. Germline loops: CDR1 LNHDA, CDR2 SQIVND (reference sequence). Losses at the gene ends were 7 bases for V and 3 bases for J; bases not matched to a gene: 12.

The V and J genes are TRBV7-6 and TRBJ2-1, with TRBD2 identical over 9 bases. The germline CDR1 and CDR2 sequences are SGHVS and FNYEAQ. The CDR3 has 16 residues. Trimming removed 5 bases from V and 4 bases from J; junction bases left unmatched: 9. CDR3 in DNA: TGTGCCAGCAGCCCCGATAGCGGGAGCCTATACAATGAGCAGTTCTTC. The encoded protein is CASSPDSGSLYNEQFF.